This T cell receptor (beta chain) emerged from a study of human T cells and chemical hapten exposure. Study-level points and caveats: Those TCRs sitting above 1 in 1000 frequency stayed the same with DPC sensitization.

Time point of the sample: healthy volunteer bleed at 2 weeks. Blood, whole and unfractionated, served as the source for total RNA extraction. Unique molecular identifiers were affixed to discrete cDNA molecules within the library. In the original workflow: A typical sample had 100,000 or so TCRs, with about 20,000 to 700,000 overall. MiXCR, applied by TCRdb to the RACE reads, yields one record per CDR3 protein. TCRdb, rather than the study authors, made the V and J calls. The table lists 35,000 to 50,000 distinct CDR3 sequences, around 4.1% of them singletons. Trimming left V 4 bases short and J 5 bases short, with 12 bases between. This CDR3 has 13 amino acids. The V gene's germline CDR1 is SGHNT and CDR2 YYREEE (reference sequence). This clonotype was recorded many times. Its cognate antigen is unknown.

Sequencing was done on a sample of whole blood. The chain recombines TRBV5-4 with TRBJ1-1, with D possibly being TRBD1 (5 bases). This clonotype was obtained from a female donor in good health. Some clones in this sample may be carry-over from other donors' samples. The CDR3 DNA reads as TGTGCCAGCAGCCCCCAGAGGGGAACTGAAGCTTTCTTT. Protein: CASSPQRGTEAFF.